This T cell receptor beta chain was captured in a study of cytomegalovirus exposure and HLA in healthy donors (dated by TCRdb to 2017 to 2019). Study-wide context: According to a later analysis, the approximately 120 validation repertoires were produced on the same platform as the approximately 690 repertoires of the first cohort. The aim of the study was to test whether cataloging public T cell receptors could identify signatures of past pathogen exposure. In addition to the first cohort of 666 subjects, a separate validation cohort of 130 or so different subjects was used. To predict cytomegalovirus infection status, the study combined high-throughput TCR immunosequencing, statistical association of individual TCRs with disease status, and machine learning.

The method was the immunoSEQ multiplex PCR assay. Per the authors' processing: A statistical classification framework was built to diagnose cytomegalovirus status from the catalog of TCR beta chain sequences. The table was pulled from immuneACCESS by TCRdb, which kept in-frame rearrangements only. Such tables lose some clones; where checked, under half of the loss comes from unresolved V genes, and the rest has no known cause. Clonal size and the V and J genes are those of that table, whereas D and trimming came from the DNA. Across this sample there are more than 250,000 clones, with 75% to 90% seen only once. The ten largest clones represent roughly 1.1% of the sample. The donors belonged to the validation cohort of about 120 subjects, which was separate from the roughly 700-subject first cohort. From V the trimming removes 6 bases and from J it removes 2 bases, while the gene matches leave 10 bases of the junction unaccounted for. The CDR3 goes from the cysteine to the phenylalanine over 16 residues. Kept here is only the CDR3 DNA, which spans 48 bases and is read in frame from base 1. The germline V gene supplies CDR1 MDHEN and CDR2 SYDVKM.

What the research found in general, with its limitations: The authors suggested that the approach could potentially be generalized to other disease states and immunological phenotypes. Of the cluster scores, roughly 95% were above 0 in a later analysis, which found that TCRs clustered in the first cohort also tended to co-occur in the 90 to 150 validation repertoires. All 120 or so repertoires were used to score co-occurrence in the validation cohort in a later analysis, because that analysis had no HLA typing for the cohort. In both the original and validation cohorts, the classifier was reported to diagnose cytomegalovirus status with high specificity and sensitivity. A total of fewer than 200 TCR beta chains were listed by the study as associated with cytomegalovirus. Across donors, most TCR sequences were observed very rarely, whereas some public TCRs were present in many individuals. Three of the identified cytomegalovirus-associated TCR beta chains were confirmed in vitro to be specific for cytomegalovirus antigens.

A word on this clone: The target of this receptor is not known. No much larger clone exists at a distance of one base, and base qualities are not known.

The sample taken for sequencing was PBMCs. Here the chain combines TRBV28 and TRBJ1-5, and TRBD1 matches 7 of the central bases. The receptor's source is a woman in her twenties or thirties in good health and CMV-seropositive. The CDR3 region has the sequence CASSEWTGGGNQPQHF. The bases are TGTGCCAGCAGCGAATGGACAGGTGGAGGCAATCAGCCCCAGCATTTT.